This entry is about one T cell receptor (beta chain). CDR3 length equals 14 residues. Per germline, CDR1 SGHDN and CDR2 FVKESK. After removal of 4 bases from V and 3 bases from J, the junction contained 1 base not matched to a gene. These data originate in a study of blood T cell repertoires in COVID-19. Study overall: The analysed material was cDNA or gDNA that came from T cells, B-cell-depleted T cells, or PBMCs.

In the original analysis: Amplifying reference gene primers gave estimates of nucleated cell counts. The assay was immunoSEQ multiplex PCR, and TCRdb's table has in-frame clones only and misses some. V and J calls and clone size come straight from that table; D and trimming were deduced from the DNA. The sample yields about 210,000 clones, 82% seen once. Seattle researchers signed up patients amid active infection and tracked them longitudinally. The rearrangement links TRBV14 to TRBJ2-2; the match to TRBD2 covers 8 bases. The receptor was isolated from a woman aged 70-85 years with COVID-19, enrolled during active disease. Sequencing was done on a sample of peripheral blood. CDR3 protein: CASSRREDTGELFF. The CDR3 nucleotides are TGTGCCAGCAGCCGGCGGGAGGACACCGGGGAGCTGTTTTTT.